These T cell receptor beta chains were read from a single sample in a study of blood T cell repertoires in COVID-19. Assay used: immunoSEQ multiplex PCR; TCRdb lists only in-frame clones, some missing. The sample lists 150,000 to 200,000 clones; roughly 85% were seen once. Sequenced material: PBMCs or T cells enriched from blood (not recorded which). The receptors here all came from a woman in her forties or fifties who had recovered from COVID-19. CDR3s include the opening cysteine and the closing phenylalanine or tryptophan. The D gene is left open where the match is weak. Clone size is given for some rows only: seen once, a few or many times, or a class if the clone is expanded.

TRBD1,TRBV14,TRBJ1-1,NA,TGTGCCAGCAGCCGCGAGGGACAGTTGAACACTGAAGCTTTCTTT,CASSREGQLNTEAFF
TRBD1,TRBV6-1,TRBJ1-4,NA,TGTGCCAGCAGTGTCGGGACAGGGGGTATTTGGACTAATGAAAAACTGTTTTTT,CASSVGTGGIWTNEKLFF
TRBD1,TRBV12-3/TRBV12-4,TRBJ1-2,NA,TGTGCCAGCAGGACAGGGTTAGATGGCTACACCTTC,CASRTGLDGYTF
TRBD1,TRBV9,TRBJ1-6,NA,TGTGCCAGCAGCACAGGGACAGGTGGTAATTCACCCCTCCACTTT,CASSTGTGGNSPLHF
TRBD1,TRBV27,TRBJ1-3,NA,TGTGCCAGCAGTTCCTACGGACAGGGAACGTACGGAAACACCATATATTTT,CASSSYGQGTYGNTIYF
NA,TRBV3-1/TRBV3-2,TRBJ1-4,NA,TGTGCCAGCAGCTACGGGCAGGGTCAAGAAAAACTGTTTTTT,CASSYGQGQEKLFF
TRBD2,TRBV27,TRBJ2-3,NA,TGTGCCAGCAGTTCCTGGACTAGCGGATCCACAGATACGCAGTATTTT,CASSSWTSGSTDTQYF
NA,TRBV27,TRBJ1-1,NA,TGTGCCAGCAGTTCTGGGGGGGATGAAGCTTTCTTT,CASSSGGDEAFF
NA,TRBV5-1,TRBJ2-1,NA,TGCGCCAGCAGCTTGGTACGGGTCTCCTACAATGAGCAGTTCTTC,CASSLVRVSYNEQFF
NA,TRBV21-1,TRBJ1-3,NA,TGTGCCAGCAGCAAACCGACAGGGAAGGGTGGAAACACCATATATTTT,CASSKPTGKGGNTIYF
TRBD1,TRBV19,TRBJ1-5,few,TGTGCCAGTAGTATTTACAGGGGAAATCCTAGCAATCAGCCCCAGCATTTT,CASSIYRGNPSNQPQHF
TRBD1,TRBV5-1,TRBJ1-2,few,TGCGCCAGCAGCTACGGACAGGGTGGTTGGTATGGCTACACCTTC,CASSYGQGGWYGYTF
TRBD1,TRBV19,TRBJ1-1,NA,TGTGCCAGTACCCCCGACAGGGCCTCGACTGAAGCTTTCTTT,CASTPDRASTEAFF
TRBD2,TRBV24-1,TRBJ2-5,NA,TGTGCCACCAGTCCGGGGGGGGGAGAGACCCAGTACTTC,CATSPGGGETQYF
NA,TRBV24-1,TRBJ1-2,NA,TGTGCCACCAGTGACCCCCACGGGGGGAACTATGGCTACACCTTC,CATSDPHGGNYGYTF
TRBD1,TRBV7-2,TRBJ1-1,NA,TGTGCCAGCAGCTCTCAGGGGGGTGACACTGAAGCTTTCTTT,CASSSQGGDTEAFF
NA,TRBV9,TRBJ1-3,NA,TGTGCCAGCAGTGAGATAAGCGTCGGAAACACCATATATTTT,CASSEISVGNTIYF
NA,TRBV28,TRBJ1-2,NA,TGTGCCAGCAGTTCCGGGGAGGGCGGCGGCTACACCTTC,CASSSGEGGGYTF
NA,TRBV28,TRBJ1-3,NA,TGTGCCAGCAGGACGTGGCCGGGTGGCACCATATATTTT,CASRTWPGGTIYF
NA,TRBV30,TRBJ1-5,NA,TGTGCCTGGATAGGGGGTTGCAATCAGCCCCAGCATTTT,CAWIGGCNQPQHF
TRBD1,TRBV6-1,TRBJ1-2,NA,TGTGCCAGCAGTGAACTGACAGGGTTCGGTGGCTACACCTTC,CASSELTGFGGYTF
NA,TRBV25-1,TRBJ1-2,NA,TGTGCCAGCAGAGGACGGACAGCATGGGGCTACACCTTC,CASRGRTAWGYTF
NA,TRBV10-3,TRBJ2-5,NA,TGTGCCATCAGTGAGACGGGGATGCCGAGATGGGAAGAGACCCAGTACTTC,CAISETGMPRWEETQYF
NA,TRBV5-5,TRBJ2-1,few,TGTGCCAGCAGTGGACTAATAGACAATGAGCAGTTCTTC,CASSGLIDNEQFF
NA,TRBV7-2,TRBJ1-5,NA,TGTGCCAGCAGCTTAGACTCACGGGGTGGTCAGCCCCAGCATTTT,CASSLDSRGGQPQHF
TRBD1,TRBV7-9,TRBJ2-1,NA,TGTGCCAGCAGCTTAATGGACAGGGGGCGTGAGCAGTTCTTC,CASSLMDRGREQFF
NA,TRBV2,TRBJ2-5,NA,TGTGCCAGCTACTTCTCGACTAGACAGGGGACCCAGTACTTC,CASYFSTRQGTQYF
TRBD1,TRBV5-4,TRBJ1-4,NA,TGTGCCAGCAGTTCGGGACAGACTAATGAAAAACTGTTTTTT,CASSSGQTNEKLFF
TRBD2,TRBV12-3/TRBV12-4,TRBJ2-5,NA,TGTGCCAGCAGGGGTGGACTAGCGAAGACCCAGTACTTC,CASRGGLAKTQYF
NA,TRBV11-2,TRBJ1-2,few,TGTGCCAGCAGCTTAGCCCCCGGAGCCGCAAACTATGGCTACACCTTC,CASSLAPGAANYGYTF
NA,TRBV6-5,TRBJ1-2,NA,TGTGCCAGCAGTTACTCCTCGGAGGGCTATGGCTACACCTTC,CASSYSSEGYGYTF
NA,TRBV27,TRBJ1-4,NA,TGTGCCAGCAGTGACAGCCGCCGACTGGCACAGAATGAAAAACTGTTTTTT,CASSDSRRLAQNEKLFF
NA,TRBV29-1,TRBJ2-1,NA,TGCAGCGTTGTGGTAGCAGCGGGCCGCGACAATGAGCAGTTCTTC,CSVVVAAGRDNEQFF
NA,TRBV7-2,TRBJ1-1,NA,TGTGCCAGCAGCTTAAACGGCGGCACTGAAGCTTTCTTT,CASSLNGGTEAFF
NA,TRBV2,TRBJ2-2,few,TGTGCCGGGCGGGCCAGTGGGGCCGGGGAGCTGTTTTTT,CAGRASGAGELFF
TRBD1,TRBV11-3,TRBJ2-3,NA,TGTGCCAGCAGCTTAGGGACAGGGCACACAGATACGCAGTATTTT,CASSLGTGHTDTQYF
TRBD1,TRBV24-1,TRBJ2-3,NA,TGTGCCACCAGTCAGACAGGGGGCACAGATACGCAGTATTTT,CATSQTGGTDTQYF
NA,TRBV7-9,TRBJ2-1,NA,TGTGCCAGCAGCCCCAGGGGTTCTGGATTTCGCTCGCTCTACGATGAGCAGTTCTTC,CASSPRGSGFRSLYDEQFF
NA,TRBV5-5,TRBJ1-3,NA,TGTGCCAGCAGCTTCGAGGCGGGAAGAACTACTGGAAACACCATATATTTT,CASSFEAGRTTGNTIYF
NA,TRBV7-2,TRBJ1-5,NA,TGTGCCAGCAGCCCGGAACAGTTAGACCAGCCCCAGCATTTT,CASSPEQLDQPQHF
NA,TRBV7-2,TRBJ1-5,NA,TGTGCCAGCAGCTCCCAGGCCTATAGCAATCAGCCCCAGCATTTT,CASSSQAYSNQPQHF
TRBD1,TRBV19,TRBJ1-2,NA,TGTGCCACCCAGGGGGAGTCGGGTGACTATGGCTACACCTTC,CATQGESGDYGYTF
NA,TRBV21-1,TRBJ2-2,NA,TGTGCCAGCAGCAAAGAGGGCGGGGGTGTGACCGGGGAGCTGTTTTTT,CASSKEGGGVTGELFF
NA,TRBV12-3/TRBV12-4,TRBJ2-1,NA,TGTGCCAGCAGAATAAGGGGTAGCGAGCAGTTCTTC,CASRIRGSEQFF
NA,TRBV21-1,TRBJ2-1,NA,TGTGCCAGCAAACCCCCAGGTCAGGGTAAGGCCAATGAGCAGTTCTTC,CASKPPGQGKANEQFF
TRBD1,TRBV29-1,TRBJ1-1,NA,TGCAGCGTTATGGGACAGTTGAACACTGAAGCTTTCTTT,CSVMGQLNTEAFF
NA,TRBV4-1,TRBJ2-3,NA,TGCGCCAGCAGCAGGCGGGGCGGAAACACAGATACGCAGTATTTT,CASSRRGGNTDTQYF
TRBD1,TRBV7-9,TRBJ1-1,NA,TGTGCCAGCAGCTTAATGGGTCAGGGGGGTGAAGCTTTCTTT,CASSLMGQGGEAFF